These 3 T cell receptor beta chains originate from one sample sequenced in a study of T cell clones after liver transplantation (dated by TCRdb to between 2018 and 2021). The method behind the library was the immunoSEQ multiplex PCR assay. Here the immuneACCESS table is served through TCRdb, limited to in-frame sequences with V and J called. Missing clones are a known gap in these copies; in checked studies unresolved V genes cover under half, and the rest lacks a known reason. Recorded for this sample are roughly 80,000 clones; approximately 82% of them occurred a single time. The leading ten clones occupy less than 3% of the sample. This material consisted of CD4+ T cells from blood, taken at the 22-month timepoint. The receptor set was obtained from a human patient who received a liver transplant. Following a transplant, some T lymphocytes may have been derived from the graft donor.

This clone was observed a handful of times. The chain uses TRBV7-7 and TRBJ2-2, with D perhaps being TRBD1 or TRBD2 (6 bases each). V was shortened by 1 base and J by 7 bases, with 10 bases between the two germline ends. The V gene's germline CDR1 is SSHAT and CDR2 FNYEAQ (reference sequence). The CDR3 consists of 14 residues. The CDR3 reads CASSLEGGIGELFF. In DNA, the CDR3 is TGTGCCAGCAGCTTAGAGGGGGGAATCGGGGAGCTGTTTTTT.

The rearrangement links TRBV6-5 to TRBJ2-5, with a weak D call TRBD2 (5 bases). This CDR3 spans 12 amino acids. Trimming took off 6 bases at V and 1 base at J, with 6 bases between the two ends. Germline assignment: CDR1 MNHEY and CDR2 SVGAGI. This chain's CDR3 is CASSGIQETQYF. CDR3 DNA sequence: TGTGCCAGCAGCGGGATCCAAGAGACCCAGTACTTC.

V usage is TRBV6-6 and J usage is TRBJ1-1; D may be TRBD1 (6 bases). The CDR3 has 14 amino acids. Germline values: CDR1 MNHNY, CDR2 SVGAGI (reference sequence). V shed 5 bases and J shed 3 bases, with 13 bases lying between them. The CDR3 region is CASSREGVYTEAFF. For the CDR3, the DNA is TGTGCCAGCAGTAGAGAGGGGGTCTACACTGAAGCTTTCTTT.